This T cell receptor (beta chain) was observed in a study of graft-versus-host responses after intestinal transplantation. Graft samples were processed, releasing intraepithelial and lamina propria lymphocytes. The CDR3 is 15 amino acids. The germline V gene encodes CDR1 LNHDA and CDR2 SQIVND (reference sequence). V shed 4 bases and J shed 3 bases, with 12 bases lying between them. Using immunoSEQ multiplex PCR, the repertoire was profiled, and TCRdb retains in-frame clones only, with some absent. The top ten hold over 7% of the sample, which has around 13,000 clones, 74% seen once. This clonotype was sampled from a human patient who received an intestinal transplant, so some T cells may come from the graft donor. The specimen was ileum tissue, collected 16 days after intestinal transplant. V is TRBV19 and J is TRBJ1-4, with D tentatively TRBD1 (6 bases). CDR3 coding DNA: TGTGCCAGTAGTACCTACAGGGACCCTAATGAAAAACTGTTTTTT. It codes for CASSTYRDPNEKLFF.